The clone carrying this T cell receptor (beta chain) was recorded many times. Its target is not known. These data are taken from a study of T cell repertoires in cytomegalovirus infection. At the level of the study: Public signatures in TCR beta pointed to CMV infection and matching HLA type.

MiXCR was run by TCRdb on the reads, yielding one entry per CDR3 protein. The sample holds 300,000 or so distinct CDR3 sequences, 8% to 10% seen once. Study findings and constraints: HLA-C-restricted, CMV-specific TCR beta clonotypes were dominant ex vivo. Carriage of CMV together with the relevant HLA was identifiable through cumulative public TCR beta family frequency.

The CDR3 is made up of 11 amino acids. CDR1 and CDR2 (germline): DFQATT, SNEGSKA (reference sequence). V lost 8 bases, J lost 8 bases, and 15 bases lay in between. This chain joins TRBV20-1 and TRBJ1-2; D remains unclear. This receptor was taken from a human donor in good health (CMV status not recorded). Some clones in this sample may be carry-over from other donors' samples. Sequencing was performed on PBMCs. CDR3 protein: CSPSHGLGYTF. CDR3 sequence (DNA): TGCAGTCCGTCTCACGGGTTAGGCTACACCTTC.